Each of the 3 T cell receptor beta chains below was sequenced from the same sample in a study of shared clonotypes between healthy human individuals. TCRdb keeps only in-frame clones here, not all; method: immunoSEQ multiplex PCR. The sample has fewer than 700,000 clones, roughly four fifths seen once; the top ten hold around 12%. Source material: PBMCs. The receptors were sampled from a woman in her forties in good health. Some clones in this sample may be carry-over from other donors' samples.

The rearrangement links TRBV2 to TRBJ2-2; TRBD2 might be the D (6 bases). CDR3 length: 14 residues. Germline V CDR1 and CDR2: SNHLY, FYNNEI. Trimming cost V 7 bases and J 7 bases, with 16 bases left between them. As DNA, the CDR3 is TGTGCCAGCACAAGGGAGGCATGGGTCGGGGAGCTGTTTTTT. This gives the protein CASTREAWVGELFF.

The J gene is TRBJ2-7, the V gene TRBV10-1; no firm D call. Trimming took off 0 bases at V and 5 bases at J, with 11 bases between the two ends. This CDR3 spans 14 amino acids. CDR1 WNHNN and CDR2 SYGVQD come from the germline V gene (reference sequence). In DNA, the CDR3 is TGCGCCAGCAGTGAGTCCGGCCGTGGGAACGAGCAGTACTTC. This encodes CASSESGRGNEQYF.

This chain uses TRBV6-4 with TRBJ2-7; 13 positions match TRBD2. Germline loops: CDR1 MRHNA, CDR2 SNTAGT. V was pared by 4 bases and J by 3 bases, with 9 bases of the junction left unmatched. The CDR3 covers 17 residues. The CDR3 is CASSGTSGSFDIYEQYF. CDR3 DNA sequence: TGTGCCAGCAGTGGGACTAGCGGGAGTTTCGACATCTACGAGCAGTACTTC.